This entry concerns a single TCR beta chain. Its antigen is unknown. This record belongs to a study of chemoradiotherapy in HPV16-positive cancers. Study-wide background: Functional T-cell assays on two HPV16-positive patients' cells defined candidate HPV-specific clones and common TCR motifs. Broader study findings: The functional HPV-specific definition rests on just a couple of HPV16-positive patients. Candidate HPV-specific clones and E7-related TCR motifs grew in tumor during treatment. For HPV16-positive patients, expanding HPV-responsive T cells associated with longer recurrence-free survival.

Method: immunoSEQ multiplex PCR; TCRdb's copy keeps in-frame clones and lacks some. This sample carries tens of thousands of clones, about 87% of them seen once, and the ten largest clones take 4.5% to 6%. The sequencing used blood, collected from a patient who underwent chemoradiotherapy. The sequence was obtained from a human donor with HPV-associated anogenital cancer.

The CDR3 DNA is TGTGCCAGCAGCTCCCGGACAGGGGTCTCCTACAATGAGCAGTTCTTC. Translating it yields CASSSRTGVSYNEQFF. The chain links TRBV11-3 to TRBJ2-1, with 9 bases fitting TRBD1. The V gene's germline CDR1 is SGHNT and CDR2 YENEEA. The CDR3 length is 16 residues. V shed 4 bases and J 0 bases; nucleotides not matched to a gene: 4.